The rows below give T cell receptor beta chains drawn from one sample of a study of blood T cell repertoires in COVID-19. Sequencing was performed with immunoSEQ multiplex PCR; in TCRdb, only in-frame clones are kept and a portion is missing. There are a few hundred thousand clones in the sample; roughly 90% occur only once, and approximately 2% lies in the top ten. Source material: PBMCs or T cells enriched from blood (not recorded which). These receptors all stem from a woman aged 55-69 years who had recovered from COVID-19. Each CDR3 is given with its conserved first and last residue.

CASSQDTAQETQYF	TRBJ2-5	TRBV4-1
CASSLWTEVDGYTF	TRBJ1-2	TRBV28
CASSISTSTDTQYF	TRBJ2-3	TRBV19
CASSLAAGGYEQYF	TRBJ2-7	TRBV7-3
CASTSAGYVDTQYF	TRBJ2-3	TRBV7-2
CASRRTEPTGELFF	TRBJ2-2	TRBV5-1
CASSPNRQGPRPTDEQFF	TRBJ2-1	TRBV9
CASSSYPVGVSGNTIYF	TRBJ1-3	TRBV27
CATSRGGLSNEQFF	TRBJ2-1	TRBV7-3
CASSVQGGQPQHF	TRBJ1-5	TRBV5-1